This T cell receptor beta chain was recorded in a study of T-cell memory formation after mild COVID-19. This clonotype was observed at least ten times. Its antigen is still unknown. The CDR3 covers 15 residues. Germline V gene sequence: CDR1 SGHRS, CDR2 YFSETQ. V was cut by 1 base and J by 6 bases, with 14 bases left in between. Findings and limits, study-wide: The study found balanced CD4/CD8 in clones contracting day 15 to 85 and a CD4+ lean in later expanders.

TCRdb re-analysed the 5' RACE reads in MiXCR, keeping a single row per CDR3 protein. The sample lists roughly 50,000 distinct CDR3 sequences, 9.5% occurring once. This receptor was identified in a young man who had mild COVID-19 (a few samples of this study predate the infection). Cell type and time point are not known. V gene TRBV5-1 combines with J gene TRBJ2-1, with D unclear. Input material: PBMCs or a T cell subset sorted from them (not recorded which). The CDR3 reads CASSLLSDASNEQFF. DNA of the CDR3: TGCGCCAGCAGCTTGTTATCAGACGCCTCCAATGAGCAGTTCTTC.